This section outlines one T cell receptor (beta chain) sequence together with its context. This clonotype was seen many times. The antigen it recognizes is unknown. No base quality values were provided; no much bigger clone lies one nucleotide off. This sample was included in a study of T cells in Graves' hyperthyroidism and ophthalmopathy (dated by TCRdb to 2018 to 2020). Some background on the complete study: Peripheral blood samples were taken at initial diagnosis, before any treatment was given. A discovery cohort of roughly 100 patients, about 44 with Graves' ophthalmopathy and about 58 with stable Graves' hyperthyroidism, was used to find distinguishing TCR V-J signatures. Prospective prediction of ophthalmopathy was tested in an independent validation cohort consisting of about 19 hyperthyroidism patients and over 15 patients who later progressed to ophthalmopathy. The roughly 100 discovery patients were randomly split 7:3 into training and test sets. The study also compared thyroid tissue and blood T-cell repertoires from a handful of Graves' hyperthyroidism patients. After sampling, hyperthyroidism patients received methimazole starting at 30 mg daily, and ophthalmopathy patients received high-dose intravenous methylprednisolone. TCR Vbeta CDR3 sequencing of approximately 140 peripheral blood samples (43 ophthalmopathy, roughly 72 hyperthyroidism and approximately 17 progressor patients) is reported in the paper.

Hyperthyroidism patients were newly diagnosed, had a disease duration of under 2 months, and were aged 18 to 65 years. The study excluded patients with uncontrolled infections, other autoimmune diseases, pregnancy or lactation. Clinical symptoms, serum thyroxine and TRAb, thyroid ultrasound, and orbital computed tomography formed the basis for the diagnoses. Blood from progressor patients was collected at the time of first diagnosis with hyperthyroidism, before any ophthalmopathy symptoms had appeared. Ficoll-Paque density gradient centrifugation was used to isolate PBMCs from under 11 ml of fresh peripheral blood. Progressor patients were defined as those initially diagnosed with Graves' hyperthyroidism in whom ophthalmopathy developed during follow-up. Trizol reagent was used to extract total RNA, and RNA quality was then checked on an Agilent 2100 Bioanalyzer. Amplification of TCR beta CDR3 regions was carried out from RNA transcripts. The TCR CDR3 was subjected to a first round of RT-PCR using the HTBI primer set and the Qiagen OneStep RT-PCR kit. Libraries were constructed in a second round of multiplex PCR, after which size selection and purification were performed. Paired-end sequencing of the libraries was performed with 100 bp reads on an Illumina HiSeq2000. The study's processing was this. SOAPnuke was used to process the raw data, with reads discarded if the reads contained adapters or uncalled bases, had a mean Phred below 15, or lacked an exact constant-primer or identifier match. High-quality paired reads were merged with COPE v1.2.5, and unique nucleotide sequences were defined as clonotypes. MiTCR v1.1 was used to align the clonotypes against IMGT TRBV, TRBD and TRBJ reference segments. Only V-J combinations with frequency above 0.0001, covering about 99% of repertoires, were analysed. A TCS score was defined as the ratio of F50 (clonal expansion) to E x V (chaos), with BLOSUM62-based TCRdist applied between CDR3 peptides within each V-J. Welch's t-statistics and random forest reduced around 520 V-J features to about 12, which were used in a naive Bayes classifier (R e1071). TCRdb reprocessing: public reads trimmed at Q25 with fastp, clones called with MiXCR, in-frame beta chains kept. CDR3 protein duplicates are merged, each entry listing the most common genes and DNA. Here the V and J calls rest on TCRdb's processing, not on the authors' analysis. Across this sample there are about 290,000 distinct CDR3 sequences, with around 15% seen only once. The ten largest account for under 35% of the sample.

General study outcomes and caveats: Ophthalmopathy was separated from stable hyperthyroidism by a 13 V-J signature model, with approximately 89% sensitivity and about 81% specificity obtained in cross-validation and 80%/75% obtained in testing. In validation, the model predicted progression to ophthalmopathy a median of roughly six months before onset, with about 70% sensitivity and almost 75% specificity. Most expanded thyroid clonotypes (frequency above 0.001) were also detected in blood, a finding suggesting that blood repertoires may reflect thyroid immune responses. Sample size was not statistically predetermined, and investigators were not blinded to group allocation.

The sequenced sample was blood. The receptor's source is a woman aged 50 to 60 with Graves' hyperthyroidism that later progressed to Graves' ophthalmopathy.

The sequence in DNA is TGCAGTGCTAGTTTGGTCGACACAGATACGCAGTATTTT. Its protein product is CSASLVDTDTQYF. The V and J genes are TRBV20-1 and TRBJ2-3; the D gene lacks a confident call. V lost 3 bases and J lost 2 bases; the stretch between them is 9 bases long. The cysteine opens and the phenylalanine closes a CDR3 of 13 amino acids. Kept here is only the CDR3 DNA, which spans 39 bases and is read in frame from base 1. Per the germline V gene (reference sequence), DFQATT is the CDR1 and SNEGSKA is the CDR2.